The rows below give T cell receptor beta chains drawn from one sample of a study of blood T cell repertoires in COVID-19. Profiled with immunoSEQ multiplex PCR; TCRdb holds only in-frame clones, not every one. The sample includes 150,000 to 200,000 clones, roughly 80% seen only once; the top ten take roughly 5%. The sequenced sample was peripheral blood. The receptor set was obtained from a woman in her 30s with acute or convalescent COVID-19. Each CDR3 is given without its conserved first and last residue. The order of the fields is D gene, V gene, J gene, CDR3 protein. The D gene is left open where the match is weak.

d_call: .
v_call: TRBV9
j_call: TRBJ2-6
cdr3_aa: ASSPWAAGVSSGANVLT

d_call: .
v_call: TRBV5-1
j_call: TRBJ2-5
cdr3_aa: ASSPWEGGGETQY

d_call: TRBD1
v_call: TRBV7-9
j_call: TRBJ1-2
cdr3_aa: ASSLSNRGYGYT

d_call: TRBD2
v_call: TRBV11-3
j_call: TRBJ2-1
cdr3_aa: ASSPTSGEYNEQF

d_call: .
v_call: TRBV4-1
j_call: TRBJ1-2
cdr3_aa: ASSQEERVFYGYT

d_call: TRBD1
v_call: TRBV5-1
j_call: TRBJ1-2
cdr3_aa: ASSLGQGVLRYGYT

d_call: TRBD1
v_call: TRBV7-2
j_call: TRBJ1-1
cdr3_aa: ASSLVGQGGGEAF

d_call: .
v_call: TRBV19
j_call: TRBJ1-1
cdr3_aa: ASSMAGAGAF

d_call: .
v_call: TRBV6-5
j_call: TRBJ2-7
cdr3_aa: ASSRQGSYEQY

d_call: TRBD1
v_call: TRBV30
j_call: TRBJ1-2
cdr3_aa: AWSVLSARGLGSILGYT

d_call: .
v_call: TRBV7-8
j_call: TRBJ2-3
cdr3_aa: ASSLDSETQY

d_call: TRBD1
v_call: TRBV5-6
j_call: TRBJ1-2
cdr3_aa: ASSRDRGSYGYT

d_call: TRBD2
v_call: TRBV19
j_call: TRBJ2-3
cdr3_aa: ASSPGAERGPLYTQY

d_call: .
v_call: TRBV7-9
j_call: TRBJ2-7
cdr3_aa: ASSPRDRSYEQY

d_call: TRBD2
v_call: TRBV9
j_call: TRBJ2-5
cdr3_aa: ASSPSGGAGTQY

d_call: TRBD1
v_call: TRBV28
j_call: TRBJ2-6
cdr3_aa: ASTPWDSRYSGANVLT

d_call: .
v_call: TRBV12-2
j_call: TRBJ2-3
cdr3_aa: ASRSRLAGDPDTQY

d_call: .
v_call: TRBV29-1
j_call: TRBJ1-1
cdr3_aa: SARTAVNTEAF

d_call: .
v_call: TRBV12-3/TRBV12-4
j_call: TRBJ1-1
cdr3_aa: ASSVKQDTEAF

d_call: TRBD2
v_call: TRBV6-5
j_call: TRBJ2-1
cdr3_aa: ASSVAGDPYNEQF

d_call: .
v_call: TRBV28
j_call: TRBJ1-2
cdr3_aa: ASTSRRVTAANYGYT

d_call: TRBD1
v_call: TRBV6-2/TRBV6-3
j_call: TRBJ1-1
cdr3_aa: ASSYGQGDDTEAF

d_call: .
v_call: TRBV5-1
j_call: TRBJ2-5
cdr3_aa: ASSLGLSLQGKETQY

d_call: .
v_call: TRBV5-6
j_call: TRBJ2-1
cdr3_aa: ASSLGGEQF

d_call: .
v_call: TRBV28
j_call: TRBJ2-5
cdr3_aa: ASKSGGLQETQY

d_call: TRBD1
v_call: TRBV10-3
j_call: TRBJ2-3
cdr3_aa: AITRDSSTDTQY

d_call: .
v_call: TRBV30
j_call: TRBJ1-1
cdr3_aa: AWMPVNSEAF

d_call: TRBD2
v_call: TRBV7-2
j_call: TRBJ2-1
cdr3_aa: ASSLAGGTEQF

d_call: .
v_call: TRBV30
j_call: TRBJ1-1
cdr3_aa: AWRPYRNTEAF

d_call: .
v_call: TRBV20-1
j_call: TRBJ1-4
cdr3_aa: SARDAEKLF

d_call: TRBD1
v_call: TRBV6-5
j_call: TRBJ1-2
cdr3_aa: ASSYDGQGARGYT

d_call: .
v_call: TRBV5-4
j_call: TRBJ1-2
cdr3_aa: ASSLQGIDGYT

d_call: TRBD2
v_call: TRBV29-1
j_call: TRBJ2-1
cdr3_aa: SASSGGAYNEQF

d_call: TRBD2
v_call: TRBV6-2/TRBV6-3
j_call: TRBJ2-1
cdr3_aa: ASSYDRTSGGGEQF

d_call: TRBD1
v_call: TRBV29-1
j_call: TRBJ1-2
cdr3_aa: SVGQGRGYGYT

d_call: .
v_call: TRBV3-1/TRBV3-2
j_call: TRBJ2-5
cdr3_aa: ASSQGFGQGWETQY

d_call: .
v_call: TRBV30
j_call: TRBJ1-4
cdr3_aa: AWSGIRTVRITNEKLF

d_call: .
v_call: TRBV11-2
j_call: TRBJ1-4
cdr3_aa: ASSLAGVGEKLF

d_call: .
v_call: TRBV5-6
j_call: TRBJ1-1
cdr3_aa: ASSIQGFTTEAF